This TCR beta chain was sequenced during a study of T cell responses to AZD1222 COVID-19 vaccine. General study points: Following two doses of AZD1222, Spike-specific TCR breadth and depth rose. Unmutated variant regions are reportedly targeted by nearly half of spike-specific TCRs. The donors showed a predominance of white British ancestry and of females, with possible underestimation of clonal diversity. It was only after the peak T cell response that any repertoires were sampled.

Worth noting for this clone: Its antigen is not known.

Assay: immunoSEQ multiplex PCR; the TCRdb copy retains only in-frame clones and omits some. The profile shows hundreds of thousands of clones, approximately 94% of them singletons. Germline V gene sequence: CDR1 SGHRS, CDR2 YFSETQ. The length of the CDR3 is 13 residues. Trimming took off 2 bases at V and 3 bases at J, with 3 bases between the two ends. Sequenced material: peripheral blood, taken on day 0 of MenACWY control vaccination. The J gene is TRBJ2-6, the V gene TRBV5-1; D unclear. The clonotype was recovered from an adult in good health. The CDR3 DNA reads TGCGCCAGCAGCTTCGGTGGGGCCAACGTCCTGACTTTC. It encodes CASSFGGANVLTF.